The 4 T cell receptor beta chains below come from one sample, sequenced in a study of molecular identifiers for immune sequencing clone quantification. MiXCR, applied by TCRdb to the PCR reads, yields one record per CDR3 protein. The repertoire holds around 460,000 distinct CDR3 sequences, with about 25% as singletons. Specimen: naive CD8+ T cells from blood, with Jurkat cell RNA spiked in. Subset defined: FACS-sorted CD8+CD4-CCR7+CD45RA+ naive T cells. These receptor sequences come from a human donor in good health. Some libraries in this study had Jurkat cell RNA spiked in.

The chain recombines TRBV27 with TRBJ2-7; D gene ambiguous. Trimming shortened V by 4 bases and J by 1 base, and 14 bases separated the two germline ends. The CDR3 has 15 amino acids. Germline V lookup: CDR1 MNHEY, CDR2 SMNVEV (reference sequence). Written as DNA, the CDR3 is TGTGCCAGCAGTTCCTATGGCGGCAGGTCCTACGAGCAGTACTTC. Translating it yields CASSSYGGRSYEQYF.

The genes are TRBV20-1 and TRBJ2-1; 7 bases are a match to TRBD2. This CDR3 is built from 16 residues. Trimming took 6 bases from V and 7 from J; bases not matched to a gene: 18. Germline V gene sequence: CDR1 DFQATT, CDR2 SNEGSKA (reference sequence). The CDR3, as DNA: TGCAGTGCCACCTCGACTAGCAGGAGATCTGGGAATGAGCAGTTCTTC. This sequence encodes CSATSTSRRSGNEQFF.

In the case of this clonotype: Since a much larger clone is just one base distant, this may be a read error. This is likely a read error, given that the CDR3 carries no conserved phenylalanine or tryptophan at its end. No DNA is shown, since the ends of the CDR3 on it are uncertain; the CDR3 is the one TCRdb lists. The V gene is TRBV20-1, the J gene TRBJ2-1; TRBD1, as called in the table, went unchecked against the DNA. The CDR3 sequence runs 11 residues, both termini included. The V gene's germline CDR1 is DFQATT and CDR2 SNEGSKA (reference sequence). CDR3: CSAREGVIWFI.

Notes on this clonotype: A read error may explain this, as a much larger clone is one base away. CDR3 region: CASSSALAYEQYF. The CDR3 coding sequence is TGCGCCAGCAGCTCGGCTTTAGCTTACGAGCAGTACTTC. The V gene is TRBV5-1, the J gene TRBJ2-7; no clear D. Trimming stripped 3 bases from V and 4 bases from J, with 11 bases between. Germline lookup yields CDR1 SGHRS and CDR2 YFSETQ. This CDR3 has 13 residues.